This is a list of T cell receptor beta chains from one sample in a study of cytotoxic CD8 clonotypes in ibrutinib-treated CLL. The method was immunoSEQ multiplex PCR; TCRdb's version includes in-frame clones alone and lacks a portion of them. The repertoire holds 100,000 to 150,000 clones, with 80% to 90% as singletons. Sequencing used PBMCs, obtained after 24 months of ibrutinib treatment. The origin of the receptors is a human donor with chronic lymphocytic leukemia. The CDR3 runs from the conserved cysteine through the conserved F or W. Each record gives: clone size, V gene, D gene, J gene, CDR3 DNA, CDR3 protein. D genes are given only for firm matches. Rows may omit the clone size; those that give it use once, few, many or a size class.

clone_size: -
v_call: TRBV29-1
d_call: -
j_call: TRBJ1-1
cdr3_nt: TGCAGCGTTGCCTTGTCGTACAACACTGAAGCTTTCTTT
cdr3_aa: CSVALSYNTEAFF

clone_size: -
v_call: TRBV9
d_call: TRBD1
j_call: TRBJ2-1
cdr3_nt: TGTGCCAGCAGCGTACCGGGACAGGGATACAATGAGCAGTTCTTC
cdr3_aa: CASSVPGQGYNEQFF

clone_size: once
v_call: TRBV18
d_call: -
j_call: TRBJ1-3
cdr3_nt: TGTGCCAGCTCACCCTCGGCCGTTTCTGGAAACACCATATATTTT
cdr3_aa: CASSPSAVSGNTIYF

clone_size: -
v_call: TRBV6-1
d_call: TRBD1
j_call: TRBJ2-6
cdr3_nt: TGTGCCAGTGCAGGGACAGCTGGGGCCAACGTCCTGACTTTC
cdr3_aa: CASAGTAGANVLTF

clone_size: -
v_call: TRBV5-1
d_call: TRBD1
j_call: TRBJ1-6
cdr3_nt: TGCGCCAGCAGCTTGGAGGGGACAGGGCGAGGAAAAGGATTCTTCTATAATTCACCCCTCCACTTT
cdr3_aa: CASSLEGTGRGKGFFYNSPLHF

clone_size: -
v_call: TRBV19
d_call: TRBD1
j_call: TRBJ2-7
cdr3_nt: TGTGCCAGTAGTACAACCGGGACAGGGGTCGACGAGCAGTACTTC
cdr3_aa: CASSTTGTGVDEQYF

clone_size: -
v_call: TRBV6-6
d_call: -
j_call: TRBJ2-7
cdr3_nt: TGTGCCAGCAGTTACTCGTGGTCAACCTACGAGCAGTACTTC
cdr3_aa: CASSYSWSTYEQYF

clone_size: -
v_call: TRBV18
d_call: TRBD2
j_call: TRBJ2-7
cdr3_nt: TGTGCCAGCTCACCCGGGACTAGCGGGAGGGCCTCCTACGAGCAGTACTTC
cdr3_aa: CASSPGTSGRASYEQYF

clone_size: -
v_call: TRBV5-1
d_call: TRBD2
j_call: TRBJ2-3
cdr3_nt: TGCGCCAGCAGCTCAGCTAGCGGATCCCATACGCAGTATTTT
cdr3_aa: CASSSASGSHTQYF

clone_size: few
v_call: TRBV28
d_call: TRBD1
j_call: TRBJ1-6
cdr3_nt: TGTGCCAGCATGAAATTGGACAGGCTACAATCACCCCTCCACTTT
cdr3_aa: CASMKLDRLQSPLHF

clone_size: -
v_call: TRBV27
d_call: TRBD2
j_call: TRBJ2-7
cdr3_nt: TGTGCCAGCAGTTTATTCGGGCTAGCGGGAGTTAAATACCCTTCCCTTAGCTCCTACGAGCAGTACTTC
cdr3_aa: CASSLFGLAGVKYPSLSSYEQYF

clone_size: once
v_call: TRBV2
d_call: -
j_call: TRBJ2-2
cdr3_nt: TGTGCCAGCAAAACTCAGGGGGGCACCGGGGAGCTGTTTTTT
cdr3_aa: CASKTQGGTGELFF

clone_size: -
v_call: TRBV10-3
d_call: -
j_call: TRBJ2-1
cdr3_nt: TGTGCCATCAGTGTTGGGGGAAGTTACAATGAGCAGTTCTTC
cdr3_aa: CAISVGGSYNEQFF

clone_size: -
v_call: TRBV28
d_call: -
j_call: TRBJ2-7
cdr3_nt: TGTGCCAGCAGTTTATTAACCCCCGGCTACGAGCAGTACTTC
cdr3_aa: CASSLLTPGYEQYF

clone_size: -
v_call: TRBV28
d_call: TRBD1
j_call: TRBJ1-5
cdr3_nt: TGTGCCAGCAGTGACAGGGGGGTTCAGCCCCAGCATTTT
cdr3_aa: CASSDRGVQPQHF

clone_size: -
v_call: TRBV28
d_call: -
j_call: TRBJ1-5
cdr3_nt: TGTGCCAGCAGCTCCCGTATAGGTCAGCCCCAGCATTTT
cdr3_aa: CASSSRIGQPQHF

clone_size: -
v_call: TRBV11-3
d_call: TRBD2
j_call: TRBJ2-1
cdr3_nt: TGTGCCAGCAGCAACCGGGAGGCCTCCGGGAATGAGCAGTTCTTC
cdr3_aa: CASSNREASGNEQFF

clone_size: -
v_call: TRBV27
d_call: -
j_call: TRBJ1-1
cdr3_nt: TGTGCCAGCAGTTTATTCGGGGGTTACAGTGAAGCTTTCTTT
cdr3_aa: CASSLFGGYSEAFF

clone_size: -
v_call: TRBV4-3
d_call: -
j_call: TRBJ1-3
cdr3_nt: TGCGCCAGCAGCCAAGATACAAAAGCCCCTGGAAACACCATATATTTT
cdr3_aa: CASSQDTKAPGNTIYF

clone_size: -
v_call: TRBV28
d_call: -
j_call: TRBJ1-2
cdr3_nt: TGTGCCAGCAGTTTACGGGGAGGAAGTAACTATGGCTACACCTTC
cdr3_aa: CASSLRGGSNYGYTF

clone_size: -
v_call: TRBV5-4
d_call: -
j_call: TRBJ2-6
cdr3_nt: TGTGCCAGCAGCAGTAAGGGGGTAGCGGGGGCCAACGTCCTGACTTTC
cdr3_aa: CASSSKGVAGANVLTF

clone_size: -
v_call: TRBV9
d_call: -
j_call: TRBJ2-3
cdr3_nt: TGTGCCAGCAGCGTAGGTGAAGGGGCGACGGGAGATACGCAGTATTTT
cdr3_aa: CASSVGEGATGDTQYF

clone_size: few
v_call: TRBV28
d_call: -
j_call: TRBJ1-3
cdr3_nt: TGTGCCAGCAGTTATACAGTCTGGTCTGGAAACACCATATATTTT
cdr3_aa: CASSYTVWSGNTIYF

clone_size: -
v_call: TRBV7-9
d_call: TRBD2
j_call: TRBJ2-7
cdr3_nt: TGTGCCAGCAGCTTAGTTCTGACGGGGGGTACCTACGAGCAGTACTTC
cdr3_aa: CASSLVLTGGTYEQYF

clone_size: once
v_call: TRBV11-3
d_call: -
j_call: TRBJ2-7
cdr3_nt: TGTGCCAGCAGCCCAGGTTCAACCTACGAGCAGTACTTC
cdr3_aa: CASSPGSTYEQYF

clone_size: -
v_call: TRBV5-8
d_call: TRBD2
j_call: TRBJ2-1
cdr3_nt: TGTGCCAGCAGCTTATACGGGGGGGTGGATGAGCAGTTCTTC
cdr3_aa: CASSLYGGVDEQFF

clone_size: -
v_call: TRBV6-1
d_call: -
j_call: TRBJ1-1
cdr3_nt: TGTGCCAGCAGCATAAACTGGGCTGAAGCTTTCTTT
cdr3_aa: CASSINWAEAFF

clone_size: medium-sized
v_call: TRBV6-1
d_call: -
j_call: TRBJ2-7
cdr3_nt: TGTGCCAGCAGTGAAGCTGGCGAGCAGTACTTC
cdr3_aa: CASSEAGEQYF

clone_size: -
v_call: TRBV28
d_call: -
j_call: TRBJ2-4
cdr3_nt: TGTGCCAGCAGCGGACTAAAGGGGGCCAAAAACATTCAGTACTTC
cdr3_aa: CASSGLKGAKNIQYF

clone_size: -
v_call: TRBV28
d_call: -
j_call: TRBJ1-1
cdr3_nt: TGTGCCATTTCAGGGGTGGGGAACACTGAAGCTTTCTTT
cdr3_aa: CAISGVGNTEAFF

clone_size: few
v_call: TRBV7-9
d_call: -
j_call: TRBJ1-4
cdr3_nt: TGTGCCAGCAGCATCGGGGCAGCAATCAATGAAAAACTGTTTTTT
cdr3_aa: CASSIGAAINEKLFF

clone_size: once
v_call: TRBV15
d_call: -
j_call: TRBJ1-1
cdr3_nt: TGTGCCACCAGCAGGAGGGGACTAAACACTGAAGCTTTCTTT
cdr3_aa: CATSRRGLNTEAFF

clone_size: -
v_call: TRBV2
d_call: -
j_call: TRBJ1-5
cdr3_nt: TGTGCCAGCAGTGAACGGGGGCTTGGCAATCAGCCCCAGCATTTT
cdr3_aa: CASSERGLGNQPQHF

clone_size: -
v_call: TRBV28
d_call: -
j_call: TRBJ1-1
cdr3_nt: TGTGCCAGCAGATCTACAAGGAACACTGAAGCTTTCTTT
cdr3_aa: CASRSTRNTEAFF

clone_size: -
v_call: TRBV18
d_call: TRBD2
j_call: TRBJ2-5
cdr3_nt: TGTGCCAGCTCACAACCACCCCGGCCGGGGGGGACCCAGTACTTC
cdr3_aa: CASSQPPRPGGTQYF